This T cell receptor beta chain emerged from a study of blood T cell repertoires in COVID-19. About the study: Acute and convalescent COVID-19 specimens originated in the United States, Italy and Spain. Sources were T cells, B-cell-depleted T cells, or PBMCs; the material itself was cDNA or gDNA.

In germline, CDR1 is LGHNA, CDR2 YNFKEQ. The CDR3 has 15 amino acids. Trimming took 0 bases from V and 1 from J, leaving 9 bases between them. In the authors' methods: Amplification with reference gene primers provided the estimates of nucleated cell counts. Libraries were prepared by immunoSEQ multiplex PCR; TCRdb keeps only in-frame clonotypes and omits some of them. V, J and clone size are taken as reported in that table, and D and trimming were inferred from the DNA itself. The data hold 540,000 or so clones, with 85% to 90% observed a single time. This clone has just one count. The chain couples TRBV4-2 to TRBJ1-1; D not resolved. What was sequenced was peripheral blood. This receptor was obtained from a woman aged 50 to 65 with COVID-19, enrolled during active disease. The CDR3 reads CASSQDLGGNTEAFF. DNA for the CDR3: TGTGCCAGCAGCCAAGATCTGGGAGGGAACACTGAAGCTTTCTTT.